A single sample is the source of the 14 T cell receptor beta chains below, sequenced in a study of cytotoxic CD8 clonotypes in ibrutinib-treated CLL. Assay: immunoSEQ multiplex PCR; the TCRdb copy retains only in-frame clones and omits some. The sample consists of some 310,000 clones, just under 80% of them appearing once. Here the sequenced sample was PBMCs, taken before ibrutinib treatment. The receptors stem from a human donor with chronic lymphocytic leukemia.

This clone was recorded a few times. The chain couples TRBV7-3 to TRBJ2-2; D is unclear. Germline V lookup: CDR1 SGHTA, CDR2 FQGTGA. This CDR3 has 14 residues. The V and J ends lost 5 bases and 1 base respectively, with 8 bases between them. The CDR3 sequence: CASSRTWNTGELFF. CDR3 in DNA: TGTGCCAGCAGCCGCACCTGGAACACCGGGGAGCTGTTTTTT.

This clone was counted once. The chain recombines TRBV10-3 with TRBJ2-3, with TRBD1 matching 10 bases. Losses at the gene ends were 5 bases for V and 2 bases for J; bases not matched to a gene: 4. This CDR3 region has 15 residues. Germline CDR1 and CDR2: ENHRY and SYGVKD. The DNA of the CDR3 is TGTGCCATCAGTTTGGGACAGGGGAACACAGATACGCAGTATTTT. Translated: CAISLGQGNTDTQYF.

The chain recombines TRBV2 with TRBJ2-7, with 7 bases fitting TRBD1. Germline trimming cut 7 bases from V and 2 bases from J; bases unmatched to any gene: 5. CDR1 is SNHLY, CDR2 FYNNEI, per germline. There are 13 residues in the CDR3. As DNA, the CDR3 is TGTGCCAGCACCCAGGGGGAGACCTACGAGCAGTACTTC. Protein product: CASTQGETYEQYF.

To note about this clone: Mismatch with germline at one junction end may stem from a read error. The CDR3 loop is CASSQDRGEGYTF. The CDR3 DNA reads TGCGCCAGCAGCCAAGACCGGGGAGAGGGCTACACCTTC. The rearrangement links TRBV7-9 to TRBJ1-2; D uncertain. Germline V gives CDR1 SEHNR, CDR2 FQNEAQ (reference sequence). The CDR3 covers 13 residues.

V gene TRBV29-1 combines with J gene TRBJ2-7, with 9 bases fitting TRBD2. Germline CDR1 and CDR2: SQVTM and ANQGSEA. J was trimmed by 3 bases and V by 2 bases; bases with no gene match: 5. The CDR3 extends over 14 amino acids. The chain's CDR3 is CSVEFSGSFYEQYF. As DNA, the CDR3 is TGCAGCGTTGAATTTAGCGGGAGTTTCTACGAGCAGTACTTC.

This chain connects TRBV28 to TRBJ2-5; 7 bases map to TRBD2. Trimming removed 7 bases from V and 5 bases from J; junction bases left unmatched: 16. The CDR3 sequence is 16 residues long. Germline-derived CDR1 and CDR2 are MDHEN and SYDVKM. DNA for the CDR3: TGTGCCAGCACCAACCCCCGGGGGGAGGGCCGGGAGACCCAGTACTTC. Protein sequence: CASTNPRGEGRETQYF.

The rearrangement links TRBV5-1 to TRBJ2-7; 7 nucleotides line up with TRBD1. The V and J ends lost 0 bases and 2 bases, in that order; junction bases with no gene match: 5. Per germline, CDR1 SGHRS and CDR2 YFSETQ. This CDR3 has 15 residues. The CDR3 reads CASSLDGTATYEQYF. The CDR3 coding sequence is TGCGCCAGCAGCTTGGATGGGACAGCAACCTACGAGCAGTACTTC.

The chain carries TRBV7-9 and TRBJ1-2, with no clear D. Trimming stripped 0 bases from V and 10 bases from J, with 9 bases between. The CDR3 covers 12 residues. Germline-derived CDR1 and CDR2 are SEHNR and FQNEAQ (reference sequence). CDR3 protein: CASSLAITPYTF. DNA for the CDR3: TGTGCCAGCAGCTTAGCCATCACTCCCTACACCTTC.

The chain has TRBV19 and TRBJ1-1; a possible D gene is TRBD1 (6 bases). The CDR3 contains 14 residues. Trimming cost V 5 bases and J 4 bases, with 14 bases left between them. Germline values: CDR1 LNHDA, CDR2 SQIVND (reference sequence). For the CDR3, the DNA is TGTGCCAGTAGTCCTCGCAGGGGTTCCACTGAAGCTTTCTTT. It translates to CASSPRRGSTEAFF. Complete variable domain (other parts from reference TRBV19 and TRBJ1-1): DGGITQSPKYLFRKEGQNVTLSCEQNLNHDAMYWYRQDPGQGLRLIYYSQIVNDFQKGDIAEGYSVSREKKESFPLTVTSAQKNPTAFYLCASSPRRGSTEAFFGQGTRLTVV.

In DNA form, the CDR3 reads TGTGCCTGGAGTGTACGCGTGTCGGAAGAGACCCAGTACTTC. It yields the protein CAWSVRVSEETQYF. The V gene is TRBV30, the J gene TRBJ2-5; D is unclear. Between the trimmed V and J ends, which lost 0 bases and 3 bases, there was a span of 11 bases. CDR1 and CDR2 (germline): GTSNPN, SVGIG (reference sequence). The CDR3 loop spans 14 amino acids.

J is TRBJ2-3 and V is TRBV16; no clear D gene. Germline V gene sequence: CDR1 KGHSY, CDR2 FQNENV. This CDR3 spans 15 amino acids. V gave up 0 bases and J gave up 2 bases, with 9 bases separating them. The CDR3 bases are TGTGCCAGCAGCCAATCGCGGCAGGTCACAGATACGCAGTATTTT. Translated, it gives CASSQSRQVTDTQYF.

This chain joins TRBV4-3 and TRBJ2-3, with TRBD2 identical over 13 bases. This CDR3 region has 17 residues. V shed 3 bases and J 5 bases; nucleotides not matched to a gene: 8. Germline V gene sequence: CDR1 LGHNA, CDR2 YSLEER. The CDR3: CASSQGLAGNLQDTQYF. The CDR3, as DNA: TGCGCCAGCAGCCAGGGACTAGCGGGAAATTTACAAGATACGCAGTATTTT.

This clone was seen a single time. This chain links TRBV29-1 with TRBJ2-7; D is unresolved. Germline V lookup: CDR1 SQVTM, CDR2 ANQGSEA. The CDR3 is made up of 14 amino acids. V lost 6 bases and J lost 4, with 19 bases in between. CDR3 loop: CSVQTGTQLYEQYF. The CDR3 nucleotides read TGCAGCGTCCAGACCGGAACTCAACTTTACGAGCAGTACTTC.

CDR3 amino acids: CASGLAGTSGGHSYNEQFF. As DNA, the CDR3 is TGTGCTAGTGGTTTGGCCGGGACTAGCGGGGGACACTCCTACAATGAGCAGTTCTTC. The J gene is TRBJ2-1, the V gene TRBV12-5; TRBD2 aligns across 14 bases. The ends lost 1 base at V and 0 bases at J; junction bases unmatched: 5. From germline, CDR1 is LGHNT and CDR2 FRNRAP. This CDR3 region has 19 residues. Drawing the rest from reference TRBV12-5 and TRBJ2-1, the complete variable domain is DARVTQTPRHKVTEMGQEVTMRCQPILGHNTVFWYRQTMMQGLELLAYFRNRAPLDDSGMPKDRFSAEMPDATLATLKIQPSEPRDSAVYFCASGLAGTSGGHSYNEQFFGPGTRLTVL.